Listed here are 26 T cell receptor beta chains from one sample, sequenced in a study of HIV-infected children after antiretroviral therapy interruption. A 3' RACE protocol on RNA, with unique molecular identifiers, produced the TCR library. TCRdb processed the 3' RACE reads anew with MiXCR; each CDR3 protein has one entry. The table has about 15,000 distinct CDR3 sequences, around 3.4% seen once. Stated treatment: PENTA 11 planned treatment interruption arm or continuous ART arm. The sample here was CD45RO+ CD8+ T cells from PBMCs, pooled from several time points, taken from a donor given antiretroviral therapy, either interrupted or continuous. Subset specified: memory CD8+ CD45RO+ CD45RA- T cells. The receptors were sampled from a pool of human donors with HIV.

The sample holds many counts of this clonotype. This chain uses TRBV10-3 with TRBJ2-3, with 14 positions matching TRBD2. Germline CDR1 and CDR2: ENHRY and SYGVKD. The length of the CDR3 is 18 residues. V lost 3 bases and J lost 1; bases outside the gene matches: 6. The CDR3 nucleotides read TGTGCCATCAGTGAACGACTAGCGGGGGGGCCGGGCACAGATACGCAGTATTTT. Protein product: CAISERLAGGPGTDTQYF.

This clonotype was detected many times. The rearrangement uses TRBV7-9 and TRBJ2-2; D is ambiguous. Germline V gene sequence: CDR1 SEHNR, CDR2 FQNEAQ (reference sequence). V lost 5 bases to trimming and J lost 2 bases, with 12 bases between them. The CDR3 totals 15 residues. CDR3 protein: CASSPRDLNTGELFF. In nucleotides, the CDR3 is TGTGCCAGCAGCCCGAGAGACTTAAACACCGGGGAGCTGTTTTTT.

Ten or more counts support this clonotype. This chain uses TRBV6-1 with TRBJ2-6; D gene unclear. V gave up 3 bases and J gave up 1 base, with 7 bases separating them. The length of the CDR3 is 15 residues. Per germline, CDR1 MNHNS and CDR2 SASEGT. The CDR3 DNA reads TGTGCCAGCAGTGATCATGGTTCTGGGGCCAACGTCCTGACTTTC. Translating gives CASSDHGSGANVLTF.

This clonotype occurred many times. The chain joins TRBV3-1 to TRBJ1-1; D gene ambiguous. V gave up 4 bases and J gave up 4 bases, with 19 bases separating them. The germline V gene has CDR1 LGHDT and CDR2 YNNKEL (reference sequence). There are 16 residues in the CDR3. The DNA for the CDR3 is TGTGCCAGCAGCCGGTGGATGCCAGAAAGGTCCACTGAAGCTTTCTTT. Translation gives CASSRWMPERSTEAFF.

At least ten counts were recorded for this clonotype. This rearrangement joins TRBV4-3 to TRBJ2-1; 8 nucleotides agree with TRBD2. Trimming at V came to 4 bases and at J to 9 bases, leaving 17 bases not matched to a gene. The germline V gene has CDR1 LGHNA and CDR2 YSLEER. The CDR3 contains 17 residues. The CDR3 loop is CASSLRSTSVRRAEQFF. DNA for the CDR3: TGCGCCAGCAGCCTAAGGTCGACTAGCGTCCGCCGCGCTGAGCAGTTCTTC.

Many counts were recorded for this clonotype. The chain is built from TRBV4-1 and TRBJ2-3; tentative D call: TRBD1 (5 bases). In germline, CDR1 is MGHRA, CDR2 YSYEKL. Trimming took 1 base from V and 4 from J, leaving 6 bases between them. The CDR3 sequence is 13 residues long. CDR3 bases: TGCGCCAGCAGCCAAGGGGGCCCAGATACGCAGTATTTT. It specifies CASSQGGPDTQYF.

In this sample, this clonotype turned up many times. The chain has TRBV5-1 and TRBJ1-3; D gene uncertain. The CDR3 has 13 amino acids. Germline CDR1 and CDR2: SGHRS and YFSETQ. The V end lost 1 base, the J end lost 0 bases, and 2 bases lay between the germline ends. CDR3 sequence (DNA): TGCGCCAGCAGCTTGAACTCTGGAAACACCATATATTTT. This gives the protein CASSLNSGNTIYF.

This clonotype was seen many times. This rearrangement joins TRBV27 to TRBJ2-7, with 9 bases fitting TRBD1. The trim removed 8 bases at V and 6 bases at J, leaving 11 bases unmatched. CDR1 is MNHEY and CDR2 is SMNVEV in the germline V gene (reference sequence). This CDR3 is 14 amino acids long. The CDR3 region has the DNA TGTGCCAGCGGAAACAGGGGGCCCATCGGCGAGCAGTACTTC. Its protein is CASGNRGPIGEQYF.

This clonotype was seen many times. The rearrangement uses TRBV29-1 and TRBJ2-7; 7 bases line up with TRBD2. V dropped 4 bases and J dropped 5; count of bases not matched to a gene: 2. The germline CDR1 and CDR2 sequences are SQVTM and ANQGSEA. CDR3 length equals 11 residues. The CDR3 DNA reads TGCAGCGTTGGAGCGGGGAACGAGCAGTACTTC. Translating gives CSVGAGNEQYF.

This clonotype was found many times. J is TRBJ1-2 and V is TRBV5-1, with D hard to call. Deletions cut 2 bases from V and 6 bases from J, with 11 bases between. This CDR3 region has 13 residues. Germline-derived CDR1 and CDR2 are SGHRS and YFSETQ. The CDR3 reads CASSFPGRHGYTF. In DNA, the CDR3 is TGCGCCAGCAGCTTCCCAGGACGTCATGGCTACACCTTC.

This clonotype has ten or more counts. CDR3 amino acids: CASSLGGSRAFSGNTIYF. CDR3 coding DNA: TGTGCCAGCAGCCTAGGGGGTTCCAGGGCCTTCTCTGGAAACACCATATATTTT. The chain has TRBV12-3 or TRBV12-4 and TRBJ1-3, with D perhaps TRBD1 (6 bases). V lost 6 bases, J lost 0 bases, and 21 bases lay in between. The CDR3 is 18 residues long.

This clonotype turned up a few times. The rearrangement uses TRBV6-2 or TRBV6-3 and TRBJ2-2; D gene unclear. The length of the CDR3 is 14 residues. Deletions cut 8 bases from V and 1 base from J, with 11 bases between. Per the germline V gene, CDR1 is MNHEY and CDR2 is SVGEGT. This CDR3 is CASCSSGNTGELFF. The CDR3 nucleotides read TGTGCCAGCTGCAGTTCCGGGAACACCGGGGAGCTGTTTTTT.

Ten or more counts support this clonotype. The rearrangement joins TRBV19 to TRBJ1-5, with 7 nucleotides matching TRBD1. The V gene's germline CDR1 is LNHDA and CDR2 SQIVND (reference sequence). V shed 4 bases and J 3 bases; nucleotides not matched to a gene: 6. This CDR3 contains 15 residues. The CDR3 protein is CASSTGTDLNQPQHF. In nucleotides, the CDR3 is TGTGCCAGTAGTACCGGGACAGACCTCAATCAGCCCCAGCATTTT. Together with reference TRBV19 and TRBJ1-5, the CDR3 gives the full variable domain: DGGITQSPKYLFRKEGQNVTLSCEQNLNHDAMYWYRQDPGQGLRLIYYSQIVNDFQKGDIAEGYSVSREKKESFPLTVTSAQKNPTAFYLCASSTGTDLNQPQHFGDGTRLSIL.

The sample holds many counts of this clonotype. CDR3 in DNA: TGCAGTGCTAGCCCCTACTTCGTAGCGGGCCACCAAGAGACCCAGTACTTC. It is translated as CSASPYFVAGHQETQYF. The rearrangement joins TRBV20-1 to TRBJ2-5, with 7 bases fitting TRBD2. Germline V CDR1 and CDR2: DFQATT, SNEGSKA (reference sequence). The CDR3 loop spans 17 amino acids. With 3 bases clipped from V and 0 bases from J, the junction kept 13 bases outside the gene matches.

This clonotype was observed many times. The rearrangement joins TRBV6-6 to TRBJ1-4, with 7 nucleotides matching TRBD1. CDR3 length: 16 residues. V shed 5 bases, J shed 7 bases, and the junction held 13 bases outside the gene matches. Per the germline V gene, CDR1 is MNHNY and CDR2 is SVGAGI (reference sequence). CDR3 DNA: TGTGCCAGCAGTCATCAACTGACAGGGAGGAGTGAAAAACTGTTTTTT. This sequence encodes CASSHQLTGRSEKLFF.

This clonotype ranks as medium-sized. The genes are TRBV28 and TRBJ2-1, with D possibly being TRBD1 (6 bases). Germline CDR1 and CDR2: MDHEN and SYDVKM. The CDR3 has 14 amino acids. Trimming pared 8 bases from V and 7 bases from J, leaving 18 bases between. CDR3 residues: CASSQTGIRNEQFF. The CDR3 DNA reads as TGTGCCAGCTCCCAAACAGGGATAAGGAATGAGCAGTTCTTC.

This chain joins TRBV24-1 and TRBJ2-7, with D maybe TRBD1 (6 bases). Germline CDR1 and CDR2: KGHDR and SFDVKD. The CDR3 contains 16 residues. Deletions cut 1 base from V and 2 bases from J, with 14 bases between. CDR3: CATSDFTYRVPYEQYF. The CDR3 nucleotides are TGTGCCACCAGTGATTTTACTTACAGGGTCCCCTACGAGCAGTACTTC.

This clonotype was recorded at least ten times. The gene calls are TRBV7-9 and TRBJ2-1; 14 nucleotides agree with TRBD2. The V gene's germline CDR1 is SEHNR and CDR2 FQNEAQ (reference sequence). J was trimmed by 5 bases and V by 5 bases; bases with no gene match: 2. The CDR3 covers 15 residues. DNA for the CDR3: TGTGCCAGCAGCCGGACTAGCGGGGGGCACAATGAGCAGTTCTTC. This codes for CASSRTSGGHNEQFF.

This clonotype was counted at least ten times. CDR3 nucleotide sequence: TGTGCCAGCCTCCGGGAGGGGGTCGCGAACACCGGGGAGCTGTTTTTT. Translated, it gives CASLREGVANTGELFF. This sequence joins TRBV2 and TRBJ2-2; TRBD2 agrees at 8 bases. Germline V gene data show CDR1 as SNHLY and CDR2 as FYNNEI. The CDR3 is 16 amino acids. V was pared by 8 bases and J by 0 bases, with 8 bases of the junction left unmatched.

Ten or more counts support this clonotype. The chain is built from TRBV12-3 or TRBV12-4 and TRBJ2-2, with a tentative D call TRBD1 (7 bases). The V and J ends lost 3 bases and 1 base respectively, with 15 bases between them. This CDR3 is built from 17 residues. In DNA, the CDR3 is TGTGCCAGCAGTTTTAGGGGGGACAGATTGAACACCGGGGAGCTGTTTTTT. Translated, it gives CASSFRGDRLNTGELFF.

The V and J genes are TRBV20-1 and TRBJ2-5; D is undetermined. Trimming took 1 base from V and 3 from J, leaving 6 bases between them. This CDR3 is built from 12 residues. Germline V gene data show CDR1 as DFQATT and CDR2 as SNEGSKA (reference sequence). The CDR3 DNA sequence: TGCAGTGCTAGAGGGCTTAAAGAGACCCAGTACTTC. This encodes CSARGLKETQYF.

This clonotype was recorded many times. The V and J genes are TRBV27 and TRBJ2-3, with a weak D call TRBD2 (5 bases). V shed 8 bases and J shed 2 bases, with 14 bases lying between them. The length of the CDR3 is 14 residues. CDR1 MNHEY and CDR2 SMNVEV come from the germline V gene (reference sequence). This CDR3 reads CASGKRQPTDTQYF. The CDR3 DNA reads TGTGCCAGCGGAAAGCGGCAACCCACAGATACGCAGTATTTT.

Judged by abundance, this clonotype is medium-sized. The chain combines TRBV11-2 with TRBJ2-7; D might be TRBD1 (6 bases). Deletions cut 5 bases from V and 7 bases from J, with 21 bases between. Germline assignment: CDR1 SGHAT and CDR2 FQNNGV. CDR3 length equals 15 residues. CDR3 amino acids: CASSLNQGLKREQYF. The CDR3 DNA is TGTGCCAGCAGCCTAAACCAGGGGCTTAAAAGAGAGCAGTACTTC.

In this sample, this clonotype turned up many times. The V and J genes are TRBV9 and TRBJ2-1, with 12 bases identical to TRBD2. Germline V gene data show CDR1 as SGDLS and CDR2 as YYNGEE. V gave up 4 bases and J gave up 8 bases; unmatched junction bases: 13. This CDR3 spans 17 amino acids. CDR3 sequence (DNA): TGTGCCAGCAGCCCCCGACTAGCGGGGGACGCTTGGGATGAGCAGTTCTTC. Protein: CASSPRLAGDAWDEQFF.

This clonotype was seen ten or more times. This chain links TRBV6-1 with TRBJ2-2, with TRBD2 matching 12 bases. V shed 4 bases and J 7 bases; nucleotides not matched to a gene: 4. From germline, CDR1 is MNHNS and CDR2 SASEGT. This CDR3 is built from 15 residues. The CDR3 loop is CASSASGGAYGELFF. CDR3 nucleotide sequence: TGTGCCAGCAGTGCTAGCGGGGGGGCGTACGGGGAGCTGTTTTTT.

Many counts were recorded for this clonotype. This chain uses TRBV6-1 with TRBJ2-2; 9 nucleotides align to TRBD1. Trimming took 2 bases from V and 4 from J; bases not matched to a gene: 5. Per germline, CDR1 MNHNS and CDR2 SASEGT. CDR3 length: 16 residues. CDR3 bases: TGTGCCAGCAGTGAAATGCAGGGACAGGGCACCGGGGAGCTGTTTTTT. It encodes CASSEMQGQGTGELFF.